One and the same sample provided the 16 T cell receptor beta chains below, sequenced in a study of T cells in Graves' hyperthyroidism and ophthalmopathy. There were TCR beta CDR3 regions amplified from RNA transcripts. Initially, a first-round RT-PCR of the TCR CDR3 employed the HTBI primer set. TCRdb re-called the multiplex PCR reads with MiXCR, one entry per CDR3 protein. The data hold hundreds of thousands of distinct CDR3 sequences, with roughly 15% observed a single time. The sample comprised blood. All receptors come from a woman in her forties or fifties with Graves' ophthalmopathy.

This clonotype has a count of ten or more. The chain employs TRBV12-3 or TRBV12-4 and TRBJ2-2, with TRBD2 as a possible D gene (6 bases). CDR3 size: 14 residues. V lost 7 bases and J 4 bases, leaving 13 bases between the germline ends. CDR3 amino acids: CASTKTSPTGELFF. In DNA form, the CDR3 reads TGTGCCAGCACTAAAACTAGCCCCACCGGGGAGCTGTTTTTT.

This clonotype showed up many times. DNA for the CDR3: TGTGCCTGGAGTAGTTCTTATGGCTACACCTTC. Translation: CAWSSSYGYTF. This chain connects TRBV30 to TRBJ1-2; the D is unclear. The CDR3 has 11 amino acids. V was pared by 2 bases and J by 5 bases, with 6 bases between. Germline CDR1 reads GTSNPN; CDR2 reads SVGIG (reference sequence). Drawing the rest from reference TRBV30 and TRBJ1-2, the complete variable domain is SQTIHQWPATLVQPVGSPLSLECTVEGTSNPNLYWYRQAAGRGLQLLFYSVGIGQISSEVPQNLSASRPQDRQFILSSKKLLLSDSGFYLCAWSSSYGYTFGSGTRLTVV.

This clonotype showed up just a few times. The genes are TRBV27 and TRBJ2-2; TRBD2 matches at 8 bases. Trimming removed 0 bases from V and 7 bases from J; junction bases left unmatched: 7. Germline CDR1 and CDR2: MNHEY and SMNVEV (reference sequence). This CDR3 spans 16 amino acids. CDR3 sequence reads: CASSLSTGGRSGELFF. CDR3 nucleotide sequence: TGTGCCAGCAGTTTATCGACGGGAGGGCGTAGCGGGGAGCTGTTTTTT.

This clonotype was seen at least ten times. The rearrangement links TRBV7-2 to TRBJ2-5; either TRBD1 or TRBD2 may supply D (5 bases each). CDR1 is SGHTA, CDR2 FQGNSA, per germline. Between the trimmed V and J ends, which lost 3 bases and 2 bases, there was a span of 22 bases. This CDR3 is 18 amino acids long. CDR3 coding DNA: TGTGCCAGCAGCTTCGGGGACGGGTACAGACAGATTCAAGAGACCCAGTACTTC. It is translated as CASSFGDGYRQIQETQYF. Full variable domain (remainder filled in from reference TRBV7-2 and TRBJ2-5): GAGVSQSPSNKVTEKGKDVELRCDPISGHTALYWYRQSLGQGLEFLIYFQGNSAPDKSGLPSDRFSAERTGGSVSTLTIQRTQQEDSAVYLCASSFGDGYRQIQETQYFGPGTRLLVL.

This sequence joins TRBV19 and TRBJ2-7, with D perhaps given as TRBD1 or TRBD2 (6 bases each). Trimming removed 7 bases from V and 6 bases from J, with 19 bases in between. The CDR3 sequence is 14 residues long. Germline-derived CDR1 and CDR2 are LNHDA and SQIVND (reference sequence). The CDR3: CASTPGRGRLEQYF. DNA of the CDR3: TGTGCCAGTACCCCAGGACGGGGGCGCCTCGAGCAGTACTTC. The full variable domain, its missing parts supplied by reference TRBV19 and TRBJ2-7, is DGGITQSPKYLFRKEGQNVTLSCEQNLNHDAMYWYRQDPGQGLRLIYYSQIVNDFQKGDIAEGYSVSREKKESFPLTVTSAQKNPTAFYLCASTPGRGRLEQYFGPGTRLTVT.

This clonotype was seen ten or more times. The chain combines TRBV30 with TRBJ2-7; a possible D gene is TRBD1 (6 bases). Germline CDR1 and CDR2: GTSNPN and SVGIG (reference sequence). The V and J ends lost 3 bases and 2 bases respectively, with 17 bases between them. This CDR3 spans 15 amino acids. The DNA for the CDR3 is TGTGCCTGGAGCCGGACCGGGACACGACCCTACGAGCAGTACTTC. This codes for CAWSRTGTRPYEQYF.

The CDR3 reads CASSEGQGTGNTIYF. DNA of the CDR3: TGTGCCAGCAGCGAAGGACAGGGAACTGGAAACACCATATATTTT. The chain carries TRBV28 and TRBJ1-3; 8 positions match TRBD1. The germline CDR1 and CDR2 sequences are MDHEN and SYDVKM. The CDR3 covers 15 residues. The V gene end was trimmed by 6 bases and the J gene end by 2 bases; junction bases not matched to a gene: 6.

Ten or more counts support this clonotype. J is TRBJ2-7 and V is TRBV5-1; a possible D gene is TRBD2 (6 bases). In germline, CDR1 is SGHRS, CDR2 YFSETQ. V shed 2 bases and J shed 7 bases, with 13 bases lying between them. The CDR3 runs to 13 residues. This chain's CDR3 is CASSFREVREQYF. The CDR3 bases are TGCGCCAGCAGCTTTAGGGAGGTCCGGGAGCAGTACTTC.

The chain joins TRBV3-1 to TRBJ2-2; TRBD2 matches 13 bases. This CDR3 contains 16 residues. V dropped 5 bases and J dropped 7; count of bases not matched to a gene: 7. Germline CDR1 reads LGHDT; CDR2 reads YNNKEL (reference sequence). The CDR3: CASSTGLAGYLGELFF. The CDR3 DNA reads TGTGCCAGCAGCACGGGACTAGCGGGATATCTCGGGGAGCTGTTTTTT.

This chain uses TRBV20-1 with TRBJ2-7; perhaps D is TRBD1 or TRBD2 (5 bases each). V was clipped by 3 bases and J by 1 base, with 7 bases between them. The CDR3 is made up of 12 amino acids. CDR1 is DFQATT and CDR2 is SNEGSKA in the germline V gene (reference sequence). This chain's CDR3 is CSARGVSYEQYF. CDR3 DNA sequence: TGCAGTGCTAGGGGGGTATCCTACGAGCAGTACTTC.

This chain joins TRBV13 and TRBJ1-6; 9 nucleotides align to TRBD1. V dropped 5 bases and J dropped 7; count of bases not matched to a gene: 6. CDR1 is PRHDT, CDR2 FYEKMQ, per germline (reference sequence). The CDR3 has 15 residues. The CDR3 reads CASSPDRGSNSPLHF. The CDR3, as DNA: TGTGCCAGCAGCCCAGACAGGGGGTCAAATTCACCCCTCCACTTT.

J is TRBJ2-1 and V is TRBV30; 7 positions agree with TRBD2. With V trimmed by 2 bases and J by 3 bases, 13 bases remained unmatched. Germline-derived CDR1 and CDR2 are GTSNPN and SVGIG (reference sequence). The CDR3 runs to 17 residues. For the CDR3, the DNA is TGTGCCTGGAGTAAGGGAGGGAGACACTATCTCTACAATGAGCAGTTCTTC. As protein: CAWSKGGRHYLYNEQFF. The full variable domain, its missing parts supplied by reference TRBV30 and TRBJ2-1, is SQTIHQWPATLVQPVGSPLSLECTVEGTSNPNLYWYRQAAGRGLQLLFYSVGIGQISSEVPQNLSASRPQDRQFILSSKKLLLSDSGFYLCAWSKGGRHYLYNEQFFGPGTRLTVL.

This clonotype was detected only a few times. The chain recombines TRBV12-3 or TRBV12-4 with TRBJ1-2; the match to TRBD1 covers 10 bases. Losses at the gene ends were 6 bases for V and 9 bases for J; bases not matched to a gene: 10. The CDR3 has 14 residues. CDR3 DNA sequence: TGTGCCAGCAGGCAGACCGGGACAGGGGCTAGCTACACCTTC. Its translation: CASRQTGTGASYTF.

This clonotype has at least ten counts. This chain uses TRBV28 with TRBJ2-7, with D possibly being TRBD2 (5 bases). Per germline, CDR1 MDHEN and CDR2 SYDVKM. V was trimmed by 8 bases and J by 4 bases, leaving 18 bases between them. The CDR3 totals 14 residues. The CDR3 here is CASGKRVLGYEQYF. The CDR3 nucleotides read TGTGCCAGCGGAAAGAGGGTCCTAGGTTACGAGCAGTACTTC.

This clonotype has at least ten counts. V is TRBV4-3 and J is TRBJ2-1, with D hard to call. The germline gives CDR1 LGHNA, CDR2 YSLEER. Trimming removed 0 bases at V and 6 bases at J, with 9 bases between. The CDR3 is 14 residues long. In DNA, the CDR3 is TGCGCCAGCAGCCAAGATATACGAGTCAATGAGCAGTTCTTC. This gives the protein CASSQDIRVNEQFF.

In its sample, this clonotype was seen many times. The rearrangement links TRBV5-1 to TRBJ1-1; TRBD1 is a possible D gene (6 bases). With 0 bases removed from V and 4 bases from J, the gap between germline ends came to 13 bases. Germline V gives CDR1 SGHRS, CDR2 YFSETQ. The CDR3 length is 15 residues. CDR3 loop: CASSLGGFRGTEAFF. CDR3 in DNA: TGCGCCAGCAGCTTGGGTGGGTTCAGGGGCACTGAAGCTTTCTTT.